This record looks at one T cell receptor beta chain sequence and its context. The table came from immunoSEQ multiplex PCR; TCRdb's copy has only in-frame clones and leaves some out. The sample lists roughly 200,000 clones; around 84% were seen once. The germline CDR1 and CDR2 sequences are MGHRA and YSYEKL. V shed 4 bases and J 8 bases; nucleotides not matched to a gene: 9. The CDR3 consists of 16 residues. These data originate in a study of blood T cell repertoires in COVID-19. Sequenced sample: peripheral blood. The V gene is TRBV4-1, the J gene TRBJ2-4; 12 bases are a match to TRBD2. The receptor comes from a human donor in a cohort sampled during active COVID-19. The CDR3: CASSRTASGRADIQYF. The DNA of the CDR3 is TGCGCCAGCAGCCGAACGGCTAGCGGGAGGGCGGACATTCAGTACTTC.